The entry below describes one T cell receptor (beta chain). Its antigen is as yet unknown. The sample belongs to a study of T cell responses to AZD1222 COVID-19 vaccine. About the research overall: Second-dose timings of about 4 or about 12 weeks were pooled. General observations from the study: Spike-specific TCR breadth and depth were elevated following two AZD1222 doses. It was only 6 or 7 AZD1222 recipients who were seropositive at baseline.

Measured with immunoSEQ multiplex PCR; TCRdb has only the in-frame clones, and not every one. Of 150,000 or so clones in the sample, about 90% were seen once. Germline-derived CDR1 and CDR2 are SGHRS and YFSETQ. Trimming took off 6 bases at V and 8 bases at J, with 20 bases between the two ends. This CDR3 has 15 residues. The rearrangement links TRBV5-1 to TRBJ1-4; weak D call: TRBD1 (5 bases). The sequences come from peripheral blood, collected on day 0 of AZD1222 vaccination. This receptor was identified in an adult in good health. CDR3: CASTYGGMREEKLFF. In DNA, the CDR3 is TGCGCCAGCACCTATGGGGGAATGCGGGAGGAAAAACTGTTTTTT.